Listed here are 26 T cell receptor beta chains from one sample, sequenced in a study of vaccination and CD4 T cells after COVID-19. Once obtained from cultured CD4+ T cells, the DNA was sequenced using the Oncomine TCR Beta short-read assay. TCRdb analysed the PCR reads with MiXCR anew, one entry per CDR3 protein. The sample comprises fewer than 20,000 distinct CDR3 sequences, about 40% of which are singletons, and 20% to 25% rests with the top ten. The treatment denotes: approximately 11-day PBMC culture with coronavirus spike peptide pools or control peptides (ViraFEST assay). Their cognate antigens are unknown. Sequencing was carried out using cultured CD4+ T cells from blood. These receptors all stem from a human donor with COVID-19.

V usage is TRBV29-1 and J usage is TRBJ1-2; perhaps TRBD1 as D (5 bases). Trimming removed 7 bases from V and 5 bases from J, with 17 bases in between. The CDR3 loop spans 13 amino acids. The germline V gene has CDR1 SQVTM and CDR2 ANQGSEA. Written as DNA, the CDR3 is TGCAGCGCCGGACCCGGGGAGGGGTATGGCTACACCTTC. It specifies CSAGPGEGYGYTF.

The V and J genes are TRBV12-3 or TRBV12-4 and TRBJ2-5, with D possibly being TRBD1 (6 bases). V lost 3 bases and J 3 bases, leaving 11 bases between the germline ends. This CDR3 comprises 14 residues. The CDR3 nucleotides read TGTGCCAGCAGTTTTTCATACAGGGAAGAGACCCAGTACTTC. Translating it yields CASSFSYREETQYF.

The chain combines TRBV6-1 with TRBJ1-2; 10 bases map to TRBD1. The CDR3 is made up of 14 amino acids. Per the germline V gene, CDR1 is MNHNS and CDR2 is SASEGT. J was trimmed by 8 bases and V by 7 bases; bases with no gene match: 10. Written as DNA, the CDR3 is TGTGCCAGCAAAGGGACAGGGGCTCCGGACGGCTACACCTTC. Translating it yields CASKGTGAPDGYTF.

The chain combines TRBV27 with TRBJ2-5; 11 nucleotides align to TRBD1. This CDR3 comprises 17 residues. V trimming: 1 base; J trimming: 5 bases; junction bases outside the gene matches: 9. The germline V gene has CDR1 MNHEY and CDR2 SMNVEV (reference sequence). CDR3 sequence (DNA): TGTGCCAGCAGTTTATACGCTCGGACAGGGGGCTTGGAGACCCAGTACTTC. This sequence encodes CASSLYARTGGLETQYF.

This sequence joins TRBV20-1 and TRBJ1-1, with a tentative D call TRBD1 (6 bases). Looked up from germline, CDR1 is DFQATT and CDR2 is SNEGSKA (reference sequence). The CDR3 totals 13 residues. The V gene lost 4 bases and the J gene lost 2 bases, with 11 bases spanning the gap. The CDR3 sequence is CSATGQTNTEAFF. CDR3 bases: TGCAGTGCTACTGGACAGACCAACACTGAAGCTTTCTTT.

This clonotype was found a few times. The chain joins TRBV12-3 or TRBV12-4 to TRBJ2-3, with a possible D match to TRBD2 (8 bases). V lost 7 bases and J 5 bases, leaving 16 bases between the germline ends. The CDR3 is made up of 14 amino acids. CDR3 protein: CASNLGRGLDTQYF. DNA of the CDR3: TGTGCCAGCAACCTCGGGAGGGGGCTAGATACGCAGTATTTT.

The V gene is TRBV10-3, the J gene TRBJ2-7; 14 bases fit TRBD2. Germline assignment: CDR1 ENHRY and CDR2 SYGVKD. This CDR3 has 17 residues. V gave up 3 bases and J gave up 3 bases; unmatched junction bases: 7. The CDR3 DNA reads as TGTGCCATCAGTGATCCTCGGACTAGCGGGGGGAACTACGAGCAGTACTTC. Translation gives CAISDPRTSGGNYEQYF.

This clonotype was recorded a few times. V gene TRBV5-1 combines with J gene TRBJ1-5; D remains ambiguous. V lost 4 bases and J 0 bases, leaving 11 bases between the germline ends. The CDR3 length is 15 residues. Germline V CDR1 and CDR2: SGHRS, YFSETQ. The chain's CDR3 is CASSQTSDSNQPQHF. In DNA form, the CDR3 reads TGCGCCAGCAGCCAGACCTCGGATAGCAATCAGCCCCAGCATTTT.

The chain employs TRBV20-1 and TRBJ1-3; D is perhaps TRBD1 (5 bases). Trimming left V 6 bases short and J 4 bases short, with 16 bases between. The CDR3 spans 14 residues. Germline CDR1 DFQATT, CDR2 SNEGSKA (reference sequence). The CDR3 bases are TGCAGTGCCCCAGAGGCCGGGGCGGGAAACACCATATATTTT. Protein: CSAPEAGAGNTIYF.

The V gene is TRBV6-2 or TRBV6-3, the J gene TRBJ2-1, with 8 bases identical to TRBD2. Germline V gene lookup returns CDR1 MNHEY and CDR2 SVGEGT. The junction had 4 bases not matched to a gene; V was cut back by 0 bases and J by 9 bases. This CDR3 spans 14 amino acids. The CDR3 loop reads CASSYSSGVFEQFF. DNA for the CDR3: TGTGCCAGCAGTTACTCTAGCGGGGTCTTTGAGCAGTTCTTC.

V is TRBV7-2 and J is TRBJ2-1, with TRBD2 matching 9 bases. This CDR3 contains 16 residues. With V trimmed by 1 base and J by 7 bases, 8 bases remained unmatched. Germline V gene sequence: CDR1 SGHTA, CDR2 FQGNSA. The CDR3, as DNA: TGTGCCAGCAGCTTAGGCGGGGGGGCCGTTGAAAATGAGCAGTTCTTC. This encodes CASSLGGGAVENEQFF.

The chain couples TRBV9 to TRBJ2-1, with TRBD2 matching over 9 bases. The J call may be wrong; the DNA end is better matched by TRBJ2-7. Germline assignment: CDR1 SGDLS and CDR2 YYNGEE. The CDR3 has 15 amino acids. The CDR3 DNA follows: TGTGCCAGCAGCGTAGGGGTTAGCGGGGGCCACGAGCAGTACTTC. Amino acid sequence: CASSVGVSGGHEQYF.

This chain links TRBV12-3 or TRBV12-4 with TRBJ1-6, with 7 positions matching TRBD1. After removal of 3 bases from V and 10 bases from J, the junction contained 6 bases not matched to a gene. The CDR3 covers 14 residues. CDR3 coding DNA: TGTGCCAGCAGTTTGGGAGGGGGCAACTCACCCCTCCACTTT. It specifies CASSLGGGNSPLHF.

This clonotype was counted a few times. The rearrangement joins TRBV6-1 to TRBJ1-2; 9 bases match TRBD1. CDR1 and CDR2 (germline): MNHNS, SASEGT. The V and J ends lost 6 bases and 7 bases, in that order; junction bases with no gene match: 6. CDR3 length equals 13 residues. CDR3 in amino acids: CASSGTGSGGYTF. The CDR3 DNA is TGTGCCAGCAGCGGGACAGGGAGTGGTGGCTACACCTTC.

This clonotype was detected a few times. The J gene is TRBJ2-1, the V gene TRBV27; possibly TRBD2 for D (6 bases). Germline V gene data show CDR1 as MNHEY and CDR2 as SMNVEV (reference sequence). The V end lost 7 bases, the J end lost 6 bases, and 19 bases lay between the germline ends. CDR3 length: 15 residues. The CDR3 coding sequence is TGTGCCAGCACTTTCCTCGGGAGCCAGGGCAATGAGCAGTTCTTC. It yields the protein CASTFLGSQGNEQFF.

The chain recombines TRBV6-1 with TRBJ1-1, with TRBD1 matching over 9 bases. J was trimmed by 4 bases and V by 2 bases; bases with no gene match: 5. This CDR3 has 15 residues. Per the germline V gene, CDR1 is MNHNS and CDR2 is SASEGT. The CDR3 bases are TGTGCCAGCAGTGAACTAACAGGGGGCGGCACTGAAGCTTTCTTT. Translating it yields CASSELTGGGTEAFF.

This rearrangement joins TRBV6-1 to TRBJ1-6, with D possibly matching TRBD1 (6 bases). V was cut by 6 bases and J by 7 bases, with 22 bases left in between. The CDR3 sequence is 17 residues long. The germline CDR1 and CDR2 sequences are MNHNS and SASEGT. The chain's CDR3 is CASRIHRDTVPNSPLHF. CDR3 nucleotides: TGTGCCAGCAGAATACACCGGGACACCGTACCGAATTCACCCCTCCACTTT.

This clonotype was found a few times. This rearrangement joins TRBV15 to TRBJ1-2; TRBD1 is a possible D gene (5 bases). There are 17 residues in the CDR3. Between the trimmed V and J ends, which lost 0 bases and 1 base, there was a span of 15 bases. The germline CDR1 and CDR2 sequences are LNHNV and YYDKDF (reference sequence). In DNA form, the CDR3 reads TGTGCCACCAGCAGAGACCGGGTCGCTCAGGGTAACTATGGCTACACCTTC. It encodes CATSRDRVAQGNYGYTF.

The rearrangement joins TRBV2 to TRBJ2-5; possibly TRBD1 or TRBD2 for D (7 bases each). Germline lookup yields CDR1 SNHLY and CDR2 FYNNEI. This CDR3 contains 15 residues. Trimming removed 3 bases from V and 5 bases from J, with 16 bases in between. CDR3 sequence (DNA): TGTGCCAGCAGTGAGGCAGGGGGGCGGGGGGAGACCCAGTACTTC. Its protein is CASSEAGGRGETQYF.

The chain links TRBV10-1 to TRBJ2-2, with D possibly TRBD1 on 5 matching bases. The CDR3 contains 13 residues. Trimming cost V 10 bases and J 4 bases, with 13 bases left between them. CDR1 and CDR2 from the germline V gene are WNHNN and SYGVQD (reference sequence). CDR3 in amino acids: CATLDITTGELFF. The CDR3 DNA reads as TGCGCCACATTGGACATCACCACCGGGGAGCTGTTTTTT.

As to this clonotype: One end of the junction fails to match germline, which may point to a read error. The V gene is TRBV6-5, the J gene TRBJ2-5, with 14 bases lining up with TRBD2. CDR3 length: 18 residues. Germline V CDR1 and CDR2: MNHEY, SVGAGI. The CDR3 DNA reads TGTACCAGCAGTTCTCGGCGACTAGCGGGGGGGCATGGGGAGACCCAGTACTTC. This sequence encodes CTSSSRRLAGGHGETQYF.

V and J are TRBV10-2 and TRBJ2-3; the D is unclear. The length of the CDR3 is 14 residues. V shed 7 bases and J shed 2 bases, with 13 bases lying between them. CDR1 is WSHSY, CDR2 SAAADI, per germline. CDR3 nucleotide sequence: TGCGCCAGCACTCCGGTGGAGCCCACAGATACGCAGTATTTT. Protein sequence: CASTPVEPTDTQYF.

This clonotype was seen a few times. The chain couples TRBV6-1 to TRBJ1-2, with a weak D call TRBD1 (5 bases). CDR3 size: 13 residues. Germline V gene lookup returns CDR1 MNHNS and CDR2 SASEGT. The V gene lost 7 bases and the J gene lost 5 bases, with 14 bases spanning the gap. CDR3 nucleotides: TGTGCCAGCAAAATGGGGGGACCGTATGGCTACACCTTC. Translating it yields CASKMGGPYGYTF.

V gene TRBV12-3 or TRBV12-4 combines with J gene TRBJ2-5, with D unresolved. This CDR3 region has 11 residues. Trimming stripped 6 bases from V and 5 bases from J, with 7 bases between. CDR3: CASSIRETQYF. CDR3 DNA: TGTGCCAGCAGCATCAGGGAGACCCAGTACTTC.

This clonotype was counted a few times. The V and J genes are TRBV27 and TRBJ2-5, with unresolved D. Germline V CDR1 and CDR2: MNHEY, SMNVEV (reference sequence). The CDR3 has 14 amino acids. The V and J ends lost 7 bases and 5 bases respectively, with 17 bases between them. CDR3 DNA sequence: TGTGCCAGCACCTCAAGGCCAGGCCTGGAGACCCAGTACTTC. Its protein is CASTSRPGLETQYF.

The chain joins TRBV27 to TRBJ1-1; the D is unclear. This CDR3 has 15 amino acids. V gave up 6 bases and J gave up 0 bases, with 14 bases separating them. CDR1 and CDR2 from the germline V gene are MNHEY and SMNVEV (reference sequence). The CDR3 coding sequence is TGTGCCAGCAGACGAGCAGGAATTATGAACACTGAAGCTTTCTTT. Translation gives CASRRAGIMNTEAFF.